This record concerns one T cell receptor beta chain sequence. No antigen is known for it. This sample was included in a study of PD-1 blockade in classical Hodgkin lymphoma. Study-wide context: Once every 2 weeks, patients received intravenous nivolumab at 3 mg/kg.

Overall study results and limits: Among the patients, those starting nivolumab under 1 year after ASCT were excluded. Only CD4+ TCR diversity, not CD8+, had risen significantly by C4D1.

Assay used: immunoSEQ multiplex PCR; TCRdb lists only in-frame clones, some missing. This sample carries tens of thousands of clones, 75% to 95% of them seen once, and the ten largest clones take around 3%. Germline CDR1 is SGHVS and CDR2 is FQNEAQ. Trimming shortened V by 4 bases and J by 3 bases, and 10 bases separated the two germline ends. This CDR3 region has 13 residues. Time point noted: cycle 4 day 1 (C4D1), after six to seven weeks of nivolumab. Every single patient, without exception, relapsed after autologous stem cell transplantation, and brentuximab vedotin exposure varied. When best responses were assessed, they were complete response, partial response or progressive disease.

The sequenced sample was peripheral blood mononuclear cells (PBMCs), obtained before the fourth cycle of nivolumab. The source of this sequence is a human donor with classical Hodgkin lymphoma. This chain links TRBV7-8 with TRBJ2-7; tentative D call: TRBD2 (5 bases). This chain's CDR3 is CASSSNDYYEQYF. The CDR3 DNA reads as TGTGCCAGCAGCTCCAACGACTACTACGAGCAGTACTTC.